This TCR beta chain was found in a study of T cell changes during pregnancy in multiple sclerosis. The data were produced by immunoSEQ multiplex PCR, yet TCRdb's version contains in-frame clones alone and is incomplete. The repertoire has approximately 32,000 clones, roughly nine tenths of them found once; the top ten carry about 10%. CDR1 SGHTS and CDR2 YDEGEE come from the germline V gene. The junction had 9 bases not matched to a gene; V was cut back by 7 bases and J by 0 bases. This CDR3 region has 15 residues. The source material was CD8+ T cells from peripheral blood mononuclear cells, sampled in the second trimester of pregnancy. This TCR derives from a female donor with multiple sclerosis, enrolled in a pregnancy study. The chain couples TRBV5-8 to TRBJ1-1; 7 bases agree with TRBD1. The CDR3 here is CASSSRGSLNTEAFF. CDR3 bases: TGTGCCAGCTCTTCCAGGGGGTCCTTGAACACTGAAGCTTTCTTT.